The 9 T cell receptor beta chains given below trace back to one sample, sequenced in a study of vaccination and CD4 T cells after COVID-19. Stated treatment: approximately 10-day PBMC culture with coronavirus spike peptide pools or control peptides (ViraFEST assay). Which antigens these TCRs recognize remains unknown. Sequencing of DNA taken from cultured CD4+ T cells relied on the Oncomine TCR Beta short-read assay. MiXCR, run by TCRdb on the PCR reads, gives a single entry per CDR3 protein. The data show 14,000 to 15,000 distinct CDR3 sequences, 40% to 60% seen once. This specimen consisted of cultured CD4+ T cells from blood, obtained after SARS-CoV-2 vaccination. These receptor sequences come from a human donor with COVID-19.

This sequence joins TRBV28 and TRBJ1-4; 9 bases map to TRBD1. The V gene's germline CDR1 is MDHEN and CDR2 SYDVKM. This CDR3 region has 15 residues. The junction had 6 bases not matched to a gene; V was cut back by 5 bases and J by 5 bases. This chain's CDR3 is CASSPHGTGNEKLFF. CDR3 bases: TGTGCCAGCAGTCCCCATGGGACAGGGAATGAAAAACTGTTTTTT.

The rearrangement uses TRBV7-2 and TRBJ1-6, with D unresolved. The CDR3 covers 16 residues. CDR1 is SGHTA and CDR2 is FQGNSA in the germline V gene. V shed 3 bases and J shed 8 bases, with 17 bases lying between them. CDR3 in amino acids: CASSFRTQTGYSPLHF. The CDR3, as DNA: TGTGCCAGCAGCTTTAGGACTCAAACGGGGTATTCACCCCTCCACTTT.

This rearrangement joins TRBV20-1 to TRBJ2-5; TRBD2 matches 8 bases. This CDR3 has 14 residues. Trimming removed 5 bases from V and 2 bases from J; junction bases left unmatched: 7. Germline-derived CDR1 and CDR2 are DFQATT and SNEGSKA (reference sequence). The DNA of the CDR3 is TGCAGTGCTGACCGAGCGGGGGAGCAAGAGACCCAGTACTTC. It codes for CSADRAGEQETQYF.

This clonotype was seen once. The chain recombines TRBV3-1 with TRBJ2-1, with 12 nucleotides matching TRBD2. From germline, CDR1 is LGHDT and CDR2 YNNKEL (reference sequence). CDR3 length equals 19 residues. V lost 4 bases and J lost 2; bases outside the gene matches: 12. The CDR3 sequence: CASSPGVGASGGAYNEQFF. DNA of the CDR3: TGTGCCAGCAGCCCCGGAGTCGGGGCTAGCGGGGGGGCCTACAATGAGCAGTTCTTC.

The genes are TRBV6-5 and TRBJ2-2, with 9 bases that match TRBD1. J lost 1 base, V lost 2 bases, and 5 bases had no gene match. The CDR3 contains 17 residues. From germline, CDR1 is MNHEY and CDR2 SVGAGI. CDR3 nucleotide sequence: TGTGCCAGCAGTTACGAGGGGACAGGGTTGAACACCGGGGAGCTGTTTTTT. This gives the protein CASSYEGTGLNTGELFF.

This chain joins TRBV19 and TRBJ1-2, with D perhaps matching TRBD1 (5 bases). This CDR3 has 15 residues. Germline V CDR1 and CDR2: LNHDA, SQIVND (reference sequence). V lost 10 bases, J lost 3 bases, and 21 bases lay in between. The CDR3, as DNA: TGTGCCACCTCCCGGGCCGGGGCTATATACTATGGCTACACCTTC. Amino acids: CATSRAGAIYYGYTF.

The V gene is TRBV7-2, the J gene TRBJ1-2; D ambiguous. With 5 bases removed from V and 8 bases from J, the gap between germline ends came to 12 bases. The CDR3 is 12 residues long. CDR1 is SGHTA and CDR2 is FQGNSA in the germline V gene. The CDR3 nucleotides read TGTGCCAGCAGCCTGAGGTTGGGAGGCTACACCTTC. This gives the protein CASSLRLGGYTF.

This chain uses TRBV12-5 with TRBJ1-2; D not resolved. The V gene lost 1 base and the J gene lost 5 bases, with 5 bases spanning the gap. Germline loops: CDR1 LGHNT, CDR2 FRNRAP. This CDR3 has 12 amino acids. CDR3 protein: CASGLADYGYTF. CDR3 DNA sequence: TGTGCTAGTGGTTTGGCCGATTATGGCTACACCTTC. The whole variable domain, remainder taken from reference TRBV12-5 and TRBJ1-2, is DARVTQTPRHKVTEMGQEVTMRCQPILGHNTVFWYRQTMMQGLELLAYFRNRAPLDDSGMPKDRFSAEMPDATLATLKIQPSEPRDSAVYFCASGLADYGYTFGSGTRLTVV.

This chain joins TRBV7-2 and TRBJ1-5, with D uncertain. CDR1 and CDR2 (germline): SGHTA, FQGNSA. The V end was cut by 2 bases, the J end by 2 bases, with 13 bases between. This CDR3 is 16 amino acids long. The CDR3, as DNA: TGTGCCAGCAGCTTATCAAGGACCGCTGGCAATCAGCCCCAGCATTTT. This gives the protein CASSLSRTAGNQPQHF.